The next 10 T cell receptor beta chains were all read from a single sample in a study of radiotherapy plus CTLA-4 blockade in lung cancer. TCRdb keeps only in-frame clones here, not all; method: immunoSEQ multiplex PCR. The sample consists of roughly 100,000 clones, approximately 87% of them appearing once. The material sequenced was peripheral blood, taken from a patient treated with radiotherapy plus ipilimumab. These receptors were obtained from a human donor with non-small cell lung cancer that progressed on radiotherapy plus ipilimumab. Some clones in this sample may be carry-over from other donors' samples.

The chain carries TRBV27 and TRBJ2-3, with TRBD1 matching over 12 bases. Looked up from germline, CDR1 is MNHEY and CDR2 is SMNVEV (reference sequence). This CDR3 spans 16 amino acids. After removal of 5 bases from V and 5 bases from J, the junction contained 8 bases not matched to a gene. The CDR3 sequence is CASSPPGQGARDTQYF. In DNA, the CDR3 is TGTGCCAGCAGTCCCCCGGGACAGGGGGCCAGAGATACGCAGTATTTT.

Written as DNA, the CDR3 is TGTGCCAGCACGCCCTTGGAGCCGAACACTGAAGCTTTCTTT. This translates into CASTPLEPNTEAFF. The V gene is TRBV5-4, the J gene TRBJ1-1; D call uncertain. V was pared by 6 bases and J by 1 base, with 13 bases between. CDR1 is SGHNT, CDR2 YYREEE, per germline (reference sequence). This CDR3 comprises 14 residues.

The V call is TRBV5-1, the J call TRBJ1-1; D is perhaps TRBD1 (6 bases). The V end lost 7 bases, the J end lost 1 base, and 8 bases lay between the germline ends. Germline-derived CDR1 and CDR2 are SGHRS and YFSETQ. This CDR3 has 12 amino acids. CDR3 residues: CASGGGNTEAFF. The CDR3 nucleotides read TGCGCCAGCGGAGGGGGGAACACTGAAGCTTTCTTT.

J is TRBJ1-6 and V is TRBV7-3; a weak D match, TRBD1 (5 bases). Per the germline V gene, CDR1 is SGHTA and CDR2 is FQGTGA. Trimming stripped 1 base from V and 7 bases from J, with 11 bases between. This CDR3 spans 15 amino acids. The CDR3 protein is CASSLISRGNSPLHF. The CDR3 region has the DNA TGTGCCAGCAGCTTAATCTCCCGGGGGAATTCACCCCTCCACTTT.

This clone was seen a handful of times. V is TRBV19 and J is TRBJ2-7; perhaps TRBD2 as D (6 bases). V was trimmed by 6 bases and J by 0 bases, leaving 15 bases between them. Germline loops: CDR1 LNHDA, CDR2 SQIVND (reference sequence). The CDR3 length is 15 residues. Here the CDR3 DNA reads TGTGCCAGTAGCCCTGTGGAGGGGCTCTCCTACGAGCAGTACTTC. This translates into CASSPVEGLSYEQYF.

The V gene is TRBV6-1, the J gene TRBJ2-2; maybe TRBD1 (6 bases). Germline V lookup: CDR1 MNHNS, CDR2 SASEGT. This CDR3 region has 16 residues. V lost 2 bases, J lost 2 bases, and 12 bases lay in between. The CDR3, as DNA: TGTGCCAGCAGTGAAAGGGCAGGGGAAAACACCGGGGAGCTGTTTTTT. Translation gives CASSERAGENTGELFF.

The chain joins TRBV5-1 to TRBJ2-1, with 8 bases aligning to TRBD2. This CDR3 has 14 residues. Germline-derived CDR1 and CDR2 are SGHRS and YFSETQ. V shed 4 bases, J shed 2 bases, and the junction held 2 bases outside the gene matches. The DNA of the CDR3 is TGCGCCAGCAGCCCGGGAGGGGCCTACAATGAGCAGTTCTTC. Its translation: CASSPGGAYNEQFF.

The chain couples TRBV6-5 to TRBJ2-5; 8 bases are a match to TRBD1. V trimming: 6 bases; J trimming: 4 bases; junction bases outside the gene matches: 10. CDR1 and CDR2 (germline): MNHEY, SVGAGI. This CDR3 spans 15 amino acids. The chain's CDR3 is CASRLTGVLRETQYF. In nucleotides, the CDR3 is TGTGCCAGCAGGTTGACAGGGGTATTGAGAGAGACCCAGTACTTC.

This rearrangement joins TRBV6-6 to TRBJ1-1; TRBD1 is a possible D gene (5 bases). V shed 1 base and J shed 3 bases, with 12 bases lying between them. Germline V gene data show CDR1 as MNHNY and CDR2 as SVGAGI (reference sequence). CDR3 length: 15 amino acids. As DNA, the CDR3 is TGTGCCAGCAGTTACTGGGGACTGGGGGACACTGAAGCTTTCTTT. Amino acid sequence: CASSYWGLGDTEAFF.

The V and J genes are TRBV27 and TRBJ1-6; D remains ambiguous. The CDR3 has 15 residues. V lost 5 bases, J lost 5 bases, and 13 bases lay in between. Germline CDR1 reads MNHEY; CDR2 reads SMNVEV (reference sequence). CDR3 coding DNA: TGTGCCAGCAGTCTTACCAGCATCGATAATTCACCCCTCCACTTT. Amino acid sequence: CASSLTSIDNSPLHF.